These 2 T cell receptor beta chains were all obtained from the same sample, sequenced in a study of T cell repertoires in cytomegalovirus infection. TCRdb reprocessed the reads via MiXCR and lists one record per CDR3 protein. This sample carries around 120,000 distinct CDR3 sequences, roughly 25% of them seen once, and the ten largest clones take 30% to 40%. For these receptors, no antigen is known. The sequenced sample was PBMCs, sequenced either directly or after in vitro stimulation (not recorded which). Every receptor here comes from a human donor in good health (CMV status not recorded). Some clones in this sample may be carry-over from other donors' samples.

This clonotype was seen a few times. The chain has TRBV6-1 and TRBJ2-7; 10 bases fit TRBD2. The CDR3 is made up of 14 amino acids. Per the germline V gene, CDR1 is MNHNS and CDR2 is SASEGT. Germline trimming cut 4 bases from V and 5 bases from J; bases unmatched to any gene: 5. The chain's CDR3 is CASSGSGRAHEQYF. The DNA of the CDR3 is TGTGCCAGCAGTGGAAGCGGGAGGGCCCACGAGCAGTACTTC.

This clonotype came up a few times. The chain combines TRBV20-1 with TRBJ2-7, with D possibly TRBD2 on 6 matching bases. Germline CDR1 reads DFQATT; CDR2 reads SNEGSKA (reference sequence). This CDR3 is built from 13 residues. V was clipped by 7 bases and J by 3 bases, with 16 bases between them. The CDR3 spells CSGILAGFYEQYF. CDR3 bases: TGCAGTGGTATCCTTGCGGGGTTCTACGAGCAGTACTTC.